The clone carrying this T cell receptor (beta chain) turned up a few times. Its cognate antigen is unknown. This sample is drawn from a study of T cells in Graves' hyperthyroidism and ophthalmopathy. Patients were excluded for uncontrolled infection, other autoimmune disease, pregnancy or lactation. CDR3 length equals 13 residues. V was trimmed by 4 bases and J by 6 bases, leaving 10 bases between them. Germline V gene sequence: CDR1 SEHNR, CDR2 FQNEAQ (reference sequence). Study conclusions and caveats: The model identified upcoming ophthalmopathy a median 6.5 months ahead of onset. Peripheral blood also featured most of the thyroid clonotypes expanded above 0.001.

TCR beta CDR3 regions were amplified from RNA. TCR CDR3 underwent first-round RT-PCR with the HTBI primer set. TCRdb processed the multiplex PCR reads anew with MiXCR; each CDR3 protein has one entry. The sample yields 560,000 or so distinct CDR3 sequences, just under 20% seen once. The specimen sequenced was blood. This receptor was taken from a man between 40 and 49 years old with Graves' ophthalmopathy. The chain combines TRBV7-9 with TRBJ2-1; no reliable D call. The CDR3: CASSSPGPNEQFF. In nucleotides, the CDR3 is TGTGCCAGCAGCTCACCAGGTCCCAATGAGCAGTTCTTC.